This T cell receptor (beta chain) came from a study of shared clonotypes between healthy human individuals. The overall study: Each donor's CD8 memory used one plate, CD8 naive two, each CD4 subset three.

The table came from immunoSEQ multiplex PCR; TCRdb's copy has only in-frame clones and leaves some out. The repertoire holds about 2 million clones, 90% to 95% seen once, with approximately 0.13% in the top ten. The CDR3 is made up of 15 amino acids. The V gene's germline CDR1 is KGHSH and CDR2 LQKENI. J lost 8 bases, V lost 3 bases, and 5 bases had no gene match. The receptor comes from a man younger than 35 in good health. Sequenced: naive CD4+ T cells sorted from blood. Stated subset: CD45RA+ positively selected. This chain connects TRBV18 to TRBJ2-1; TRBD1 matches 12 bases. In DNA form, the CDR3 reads TGTGCCAGCTCACCGGGACAGGGGGCCTTAGATGAGCAGTTCTTC. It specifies CASSPGQGALDEQFF.